Given below is one T cell receptor beta chain in context. Its cognate antigen is unknown. The data belong to a study of CD8+CD57+ T cells in acquired aplastic anemia. At the level of the study: DNA per sorted CD4+ or CD8+ sample ranged roughly 0.19 to 27.4 ug, averaging about 3 ug.

General observations from the study: Some 28 sequences, all CD8+ CDR3, were shared between patients and controls.

Template material for TCR beta VDJ and CDR3 profiling consisted of genomic DNA. TCRdb re-called the reads through MiXCR, storing one row per CDR3 protein. Of about 160,000 distinct CDR3 sequences in the sample, about 64% are singletons; the top ten hold around 45%. CDR1 and CDR2 (germline): LNHDA, SQIVND (reference sequence). V was trimmed by 4 bases and J by 1 base, leaving 11 bases between them. The CDR3 runs to 14 residues. Previously, flow cytometry had revealed CD8+CD57+ cell expansion in the patients chosen for sequencing. This TCR was recovered from a human donor with aplastic anemia. The gene calls are TRBV19 and TRBJ2-7, with D possibly TRBD2 on 5 matching bases. The specimen sequenced was sorted CD4+, CD8+, or CD8+CD57+ T cells (not recorded which) from PBMCs. CDR3 nucleotides: TGTGCCAGTAGTACGATACCGGGATCCTACGAGCAGTACTTC. Translating gives CASSTIPGSYEQYF.